The clone carrying this TCR beta chain occurred a few times. Its antigen is unknown. This record belongs to a study of blood T cells in healthy people across ages. Study-level points and caveats: Diversity estimates drawn from one million T cells were deemed underestimates.

CDR3 length: 13 residues. V was trimmed by 3 bases and J by 7 bases, leaving 10 bases between them. In germline, CDR1 is LGHNA, CDR2 YSLEER. A J-beta primer mix and a sample-barcoded 5' primer were used in a second PCR of roughly 6 to 11 cycles. In TCRdb, the 5' RACE reads were re-called with MiXCR into one record per CDR3 protein. The table shows approximately 1,700,000 distinct CDR3 sequences, with roughly two fifths occurring only once. The sequenced sample consisted of blood. The chain carries TRBV4-3 and TRBJ1-5; a weak D match, TRBD1 (6 bases). The clonotype comes from a human donor in good health. CDR3 sequence: CASSQGTKQPQHF. The CDR3 DNA is TGCGCCAGCAGCCAGGGGACAAAGCAGCCCCAGCATTTT.